This entry concerns a single T cell receptor (beta chain). The sample belongs to a study of blood T cell repertoires in COVID-19. Repertoires were generated with immunoSEQ multiplex PCR, while TCRdb's copy carries only in-frame clones and drops some. Of tens of thousands of clones listed, roughly four fifths are singletons. This clonotype originated in a man aged 35-49 years with acute or convalescent COVID-19. The sample was peripheral blood.

The CDR3 DNA reads as TGCGCCAGCAGCCATGACCCAGGGAGCAATCAGCCCCAGCATTTT. The encoded protein is CASSHDPGSNQPQHF. V gene TRBV4-1 combines with J gene TRBJ1-5; TRBD1 is a possible D gene (5 bases). Trimming pared 3 bases from V and 1 base from J, leaving 10 bases between. The CDR3 spans 15 residues. Germline V CDR1 and CDR2: MGHRA, YSYEKL.